The 10 T cell receptor beta chains in this list originate from one sample, sequenced in a study of graft-versus-host responses after intestinal transplantation. Only in-frame clones appear in the TCRdb table, and some are missing; sequencing was by immunoSEQ multiplex PCR. The sample contains tens of thousands of clones, about nine tenths of which appear only once. These TCRs are of unknown antigen specificity. The sample was unstimulated CD4+ T cells sorted from spleen or lymph node cells, taken before intestinal transplant. The receptor set was obtained from a human donor who received an intestinal transplant.

V and J are TRBV18 and TRBJ1-6; tentatively, D is TRBD1 (6 bases). There are 14 residues in the CDR3. Germline loops: CDR1 KGHSH, CDR2 LQKENI. V lost 4 bases and J 3 bases, leaving 7 bases between the germline ends. CDR3 in amino acids: CASSLQGYNSPLHF. For the CDR3, the DNA is TGTGCCAGCTCACTACAGGGCTATAATTCACCCCTCCACTTT.

CDR3 amino acids: CASSVGYGANVLTF. Written as DNA, the CDR3 is TGTGCCAGCAGCGTCGGTTATGGGGCCAACGTCCTGACTTTC. The chain carries TRBV2 and TRBJ2-6; D gene unclear. Germline lookup yields CDR1 SNHLY and CDR2 FYNNEI. The CDR3 spans 14 residues. V lost 6 bases and J 3 bases, leaving 9 bases between the germline ends.

The V gene is TRBV14, the J gene TRBJ2-7, with D tentatively TRBD2 (5 bases). V shed 4 bases and J shed 4 bases, with 8 bases lying between them. This CDR3 region has 12 residues. The germline V gene encodes CDR1 SGHDN and CDR2 FVKESK. CDR3 protein: CASSLSGYEQYF. The DNA of the CDR3 is TGTGCCAGCAGCCTCAGCGGTTACGAGCAGTACTTC.

V is TRBV7-7 and J is TRBJ2-2, with D maybe TRBD1 (6 bases). The CDR3 is 16 amino acids. V was cut by 1 base and J by 1 base, with 10 bases left in between. Germline CDR1 reads SSHAT; CDR2 reads FNYEAQ (reference sequence). CDR3 region: CASSLGTGRNTGELFF. The CDR3 DNA follows: TGTGCCAGCAGCTTAGGAACAGGGAGGAACACCGGGGAGCTGTTTTTT.

The V gene is TRBV21-1, the J gene TRBJ1-1; the table's D call TRBD1 went unverified against the DNA. TRBV21-1 is given as a pseudogene. The CDR3 sequence is 19 residues long. DNA of the CDR3: TGTGCCAGCAGCAATCGTTGCGTACAGGGGGACAGGCAGGACACTGAAGCTTTCTTT. Translated: CASSNRCVQGDRQDTEAFF.

The chain combines TRBV5-5 with TRBJ2-1, with 7 bases lining up with TRBD1. Germline-derived CDR1 and CDR2 are SGHKS and YYEKEE (reference sequence). This CDR3 has 16 amino acids. V trimming: 3 bases; J trimming: 2 bases; junction bases outside the gene matches: 8. The CDR3 spells CASSSRTGITYNEQFF. In DNA, the CDR3 is TGTGCCAGCAGCTCACGGACAGGTATAACCTACAATGAGCAGTTCTTC.

This chain uses TRBV6-5 with TRBJ2-7, with D tentatively TRBD2 (5 bases). This CDR3 is built from 14 residues. The germline CDR1 and CDR2 sequences are MNHEY and SVGAGI. Trimming cost V 6 bases and J 3 bases, with 15 bases left between them. Here the CDR3 reads CASRQAGGFYEQYF. The CDR3, as DNA: TGTGCCAGCAGACAAGCCGGCGGGTTCTACGAGCAGTACTTC.

This clone was observed a single time. V usage is TRBV5-1 and J usage is TRBJ1-4, with D uncertain. This CDR3 has 16 residues. CDR1 is SGHRS, CDR2 YFSETQ, per germline. Trimming took 4 bases from V and 0 from J, leaving 13 bases between them. The CDR3: CASSQRGRTTNEKLFF. DNA for the CDR3: TGCGCCAGCAGCCAGCGCGGGAGAACAACTAATGAAAAACTGTTTTTT. The full variable domain, with the rest looked up from reference TRBV5-1 and TRBJ1-4, is KAGVTQTPRYLIKTRGQQVTLSCSPISGHRSVSWYQQTPGQGLQFLFEYFSETQRNKGNFPGRFSGRQFSNSRSEMNVSTLELGDSALYLCASSQRGRTTNEKLFFGSGTQLSVL.

V usage is TRBV19 and J usage is TRBJ1-1; 9 positions agree with TRBD1. Germline trimming cut 6 bases from V and 6 bases from J; bases unmatched to any gene: 5. From germline, CDR1 is LNHDA and CDR2 SQIVND (reference sequence). This CDR3 has 13 amino acids. This CDR3 reads CASRGQGWAEAFF. CDR3 bases: TGTGCCAGTAGAGGACAGGGGTGGGCTGAAGCTTTCTTT.

CDR3 sequence reads: CASSESPGATFYEQYF. CDR3 DNA: TGTGCCAGCAGTGAATCTCCAGGGGCGACTTTCTACGAGCAGTACTTC. The chain has TRBV25-1 and TRBJ2-7; possibly TRBD1 for D (6 bases). Germline loops: CDR1 MGHDK, CDR2 SYGVNS. The CDR3 contains 16 residues. Trimming shortened V by 1 base and J by 3 bases, and 16 bases separated the two germline ends.